One and the same sample provided the 9 T cell receptor beta chains below, sequenced in a study of glioma-infiltrating T cells. The iRepertoire nested amplicon-rescue multiplex PCR amplified TCR alpha and beta CDR3s from RNA. MiXCR, applied by TCRdb to the multiplex PCR reads, yields one record per CDR3 protein. The data show around 99,000 distinct CDR3 sequences, 25% to 30% seen once. The sample was glioma tissue, nonneoplastic brain tissue, or PBMCs (not recorded which). The receptor source for this set is a human donor with low-grade glioma or glioblastoma, undergoing nonglioma brain surgery, or in good health (not recorded which).

In regard to this clonotype: The junction and the germline gene differ at one end; a read error may be behind it. The gene calls are TRBV18 and TRBJ2-1; D is uncertain. This CDR3 contains 13 residues. Germline V gene lookup returns CDR1 KGHSH and CDR2 LQKENI. The CDR3 DNA follows: TGTGCCGGCTCACCATGGGGATACAATGAGCAGTTCTTC. Its protein product is CAGSPWGYNEQFF.

This clonotype appeared many times. V usage is TRBV7-2 and J usage is TRBJ2-2; TRBD1 might be the D (5 bases). This CDR3 is 14 amino acids long. V shed 6 bases and J shed 4 bases, with 12 bases lying between them. The V gene's germline CDR1 is SGHTA and CDR2 FQGNSA. DNA of the CDR3: TGTGCCAGCAGTTACCTGACAGCCACCGGGGAGCTGTTTTTT. It specifies CASSYLTATGELFF.

This clonotype has at least ten counts. The gene calls are TRBV29-1 and TRBJ1-5; no clear D gene. The CDR3 runs to 13 residues. Germline V CDR1 and CDR2: SQVTM, ANQGSEA. Trimming removed 0 bases from V and 6 bases from J, with 9 bases in between. The CDR3 DNA reads as TGCAGCGTTGAAGAAGCTTCGGGTCAGCCCCAGCATTTT. Amino acids: CSVEEASGQPQHF.

The sample holds many counts of this clonotype. The chain carries TRBV27 and TRBJ1-3; 7 bases align to TRBD1. The CDR3 length is 15 residues. Germline V lookup: CDR1 MNHEY, CDR2 SMNVEV (reference sequence). Germline trimming cut 2 bases from V and 4 bases from J; bases unmatched to any gene: 5. CDR3 nucleotide sequence: TGTGCCAGCAGTTTAAAGGGGGCCACCGGAAACACCATATATTTT. Its translation: CASSLKGATGNTIYF.

There are a few counts of this clonotype. The chain couples TRBV12-3 or TRBV12-4 to TRBJ2-7, with D unclear. V was cut by 6 bases and J by 4 bases, with 10 bases left in between. There are 12 residues in the CDR3. CDR3 DNA sequence: TGTGCCAGCAGATCCGATAATTACGAGCAGTACTTC. Its protein is CASRSDNYEQYF.

There are many counts of this clonotype. This chain connects TRBV7-2 to TRBJ1-1, with D hard to call. Trimming took 5 bases from V and 2 from J, leaving 18 bases between them. The CDR3 has 16 amino acids. The germline V gene encodes CDR1 SGHTA and CDR2 FQGNSA. For the CDR3, the DNA is TGTGCCAGCAGCCGAGGGATAAGGGTTGGCAACACTGAAGCTTTCTTT. It yields the protein CASSRGIRVGNTEAFF.

This clonotype came up many times. This chain links TRBV5-1 with TRBJ2-7; TRBD1 is a possible D gene (5 bases). Trimming took off 6 bases at V and 2 bases at J, with 9 bases between the two ends. Germline assignment: CDR1 SGHRS and CDR2 YFSETQ. The CDR3 spans 12 residues. The CDR3 nucleotides read TGCGCCAGCAAAGGGGCGCCCTACGAGCAGTACTTC. The encoded protein is CASKGAPYEQYF.

The table lists this clonotype with many counts. DNA of the CDR3: TGTGCCTTCCCGCCGGGACTAGCGGGAGAGAAGTACAATGAGCAGTTCTTC. This codes for CAFPPGLAGEKYNEQFF. The chain joins TRBV6-1 to TRBJ2-1; 14 nucleotides match TRBD2. The CDR3 is 17 residues long. V lost 11 bases and J lost 4; bases outside the gene matches: 13. Germline CDR1 is MNHNS and CDR2 is SASEGT.

This clonotype has ten or more counts. This chain links TRBV7-3 with TRBJ2-3; 8 bases match TRBD2. The germline gives CDR1 SGHTA, CDR2 FQGTGA. The J segment lost 6 bases and the V segment lost 3 bases, leaving 11 bases of the junction unmatched. The CDR3 has 16 amino acids. The CDR3 DNA sequence: TGTGCCAGCAGCTTTGGAGGTAGCGGGGTTACGGATACGCAGTATTTT. It translates to CASSFGGSGVTDTQYF. Based on the CDR3 plus reference TRBV7-3 and TRBJ2-3, the full variable domain is GAGVSQTPSNKVTEKGKYVELRCDPISGHTALYWYRQSLGQGPEFLIYFQGTGAADDSGLPNDRFFAVRPEGSVSTLKIQRTERGDSAVYLCASSFGGSGVTDTQYFGPGTRLTVL.